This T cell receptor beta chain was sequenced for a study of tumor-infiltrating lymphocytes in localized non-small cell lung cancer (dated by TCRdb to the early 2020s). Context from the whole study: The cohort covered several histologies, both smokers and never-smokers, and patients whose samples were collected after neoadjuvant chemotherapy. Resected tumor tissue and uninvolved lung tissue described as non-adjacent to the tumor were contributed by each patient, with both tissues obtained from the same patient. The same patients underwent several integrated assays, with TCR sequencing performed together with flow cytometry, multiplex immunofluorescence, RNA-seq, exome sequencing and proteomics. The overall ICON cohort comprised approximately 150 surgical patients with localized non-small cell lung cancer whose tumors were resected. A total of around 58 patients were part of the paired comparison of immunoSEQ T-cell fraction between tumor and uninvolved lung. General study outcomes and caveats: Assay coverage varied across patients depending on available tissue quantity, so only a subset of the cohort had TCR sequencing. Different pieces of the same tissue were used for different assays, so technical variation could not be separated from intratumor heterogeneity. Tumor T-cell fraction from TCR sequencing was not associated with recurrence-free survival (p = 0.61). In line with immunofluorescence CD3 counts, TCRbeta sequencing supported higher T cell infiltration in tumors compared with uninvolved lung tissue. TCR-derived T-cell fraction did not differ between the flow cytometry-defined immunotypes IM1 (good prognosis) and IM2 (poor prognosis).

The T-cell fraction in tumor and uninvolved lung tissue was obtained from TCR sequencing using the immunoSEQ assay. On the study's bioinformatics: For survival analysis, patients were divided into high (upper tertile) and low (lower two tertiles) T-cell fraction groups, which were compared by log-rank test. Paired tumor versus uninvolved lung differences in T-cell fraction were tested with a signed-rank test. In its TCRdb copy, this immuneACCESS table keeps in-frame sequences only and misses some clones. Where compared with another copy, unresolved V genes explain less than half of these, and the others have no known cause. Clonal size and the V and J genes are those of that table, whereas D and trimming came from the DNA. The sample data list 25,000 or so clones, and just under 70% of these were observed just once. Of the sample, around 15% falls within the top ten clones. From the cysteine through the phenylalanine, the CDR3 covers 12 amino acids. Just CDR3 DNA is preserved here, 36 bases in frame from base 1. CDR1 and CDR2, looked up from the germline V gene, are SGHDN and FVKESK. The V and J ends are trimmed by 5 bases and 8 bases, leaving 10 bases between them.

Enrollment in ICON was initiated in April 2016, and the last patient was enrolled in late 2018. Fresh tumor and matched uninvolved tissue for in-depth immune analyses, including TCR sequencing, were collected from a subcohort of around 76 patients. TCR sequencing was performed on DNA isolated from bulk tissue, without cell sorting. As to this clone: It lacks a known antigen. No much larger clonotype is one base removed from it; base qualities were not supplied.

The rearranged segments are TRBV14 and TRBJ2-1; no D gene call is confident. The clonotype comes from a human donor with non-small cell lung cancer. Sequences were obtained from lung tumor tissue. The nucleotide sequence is TGTGCCAGCAGCGGTCTGTTTCATGAGCAGTTCTTC. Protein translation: CASSGLFHEQFF. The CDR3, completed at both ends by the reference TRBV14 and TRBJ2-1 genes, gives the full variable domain EAGVTQFPSHSVIEKGQTVTLRCDPISGHDNLYWYRRVMGKEIKFLLHFVKESKQDESGMPNNRFLAERTGGTYSTLKVQPAELEDSGVYFCASSGLFHEQFFGPGTRLTVL.